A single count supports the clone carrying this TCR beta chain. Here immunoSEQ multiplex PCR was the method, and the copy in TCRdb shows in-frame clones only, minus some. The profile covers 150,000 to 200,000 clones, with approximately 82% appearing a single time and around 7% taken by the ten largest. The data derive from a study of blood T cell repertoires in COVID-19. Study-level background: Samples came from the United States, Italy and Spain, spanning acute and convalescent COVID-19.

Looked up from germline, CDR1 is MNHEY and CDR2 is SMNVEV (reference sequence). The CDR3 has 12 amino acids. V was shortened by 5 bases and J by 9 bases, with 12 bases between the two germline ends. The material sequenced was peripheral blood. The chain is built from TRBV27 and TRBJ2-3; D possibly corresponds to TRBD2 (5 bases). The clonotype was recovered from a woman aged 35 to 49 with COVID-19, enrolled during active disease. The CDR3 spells CASSRDGRTQYF. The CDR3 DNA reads TGTGCCAGCAGTCGCGATGGGAGAACGCAGTATTTT.